This TCR beta chain appears in the sequencing data of a study of OX40 agonist ivuxolimab in advanced cancers. Study as a whole: Ivuxolimab, an agonist antibody against OX40 (CD134), was given to patients. Age averaged around 60 years (range roughly 23 to 79), and more than 80% were male.

Profiled with immunoSEQ multiplex PCR; TCRdb holds only in-frame clones, not every one. The sample contains about 80,000 clones, 70% to 90% of which appear only once. Note on this clone: Its antigen is unknown.

Patients had blood sampled at baseline and again on cycle 4 day 1 and cycle 7 day 1. Whole-study results and caveats: The 0.1-3.0 mg/kg partial responders had among the lowest clonal expansion.

Sequencing used CD4+ or CD8+ T cells sorted from blood, obtained in a trial of the OX40 agonist ivuxolimab. This TCR was recovered from an adult with an advanced solid tumor such as melanoma, head and neck, liver or kidney cancer.

CDR3 protein: CASSQGTGRLTDTQYF. The CDR3 DNA sequence: TGCGCCAGCAGCCAAGGAACAGGGAGACTAACAGATACGCAGTATTTT. The J gene is TRBJ2-3, the V gene TRBV4-1, with D maybe TRBD1 (6 bases). CDR1 is MGHRA, CDR2 YSYEKL, per germline. The CDR3 is 16 residues long. Deletions cut 1 base from V and 3 bases from J, with 14 bases between.